Listed below are T cell receptor beta chains from one sample, sequenced in a study of cytomegalovirus exposure and HLA in healthy donors. Some clones are missing from TCRdb's copy, which holds only in-frame ones; the method was immunoSEQ multiplex PCR. The data show over 130,000 clones, with roughly 74% seen just once and around 5.9% held by the top ten. The sample comprised PBMCs. The receptors shown here come from a woman in her thirties or forties in good health and CMV-seropositive. Each CDR3 is given with its conserved first and last residue. A D gene is named only where the DNA matches it firmly. Not every row has a clone size; where given, it reads once, few, many or a size class.

>TRBD1|-|TRBV6-1|TRBJ2-3
CASSEPGQGKDTQYF
TGTGCCAGCAGTGAGCCGGGACAGGGAAAAGATACGCAGTATTTT
>TRBD1|-|TRBV4-1|TRBJ1-3
CASSQVAGQTSGNTIYF
TGCGCCAGCAGCCAAGTCGCGGGACAGACCTCTGGAAACACCATATATTTT
>TRBD1|few|TRBV7-2|TRBJ2-7
CASSFRQGEYEQYF
TGTGCCAGCAGCTTTCGACAGGGAGAATACGAGCAGTACTTC
>-|-|TRBV5-1|TRBJ2-7
CASSLDPGYEQYF
TGCGCCAGCAGCTTGGATCCCGGCTACGAGCAGTACTTC
>-|-|TRBV4-1|TRBJ2-7
CASSQDSRQLSFKQYF
TGCGCCAGCAGCCAAGATAGTAGACAGCTCTCCTTCAAGCAGTACTTC
>-|-|TRBV7-2|TRBJ2-3
CASSLALFRTDTQYF
TGTGCCAGCAGCCTCGCCCTTTTCAGAACAGATACGCAGTATTTT
>TRBD1|-|TRBV11-2|TRBJ2-5
CASSPTGGGETQYF
TGTGCCAGCAGCCCCACAGGGGGCGGGGAGACCCAGTACTTC
>-|-|TRBV27|TRBJ1-6
CASTNDRSSYNSPLHF
TGTGCCAGCACCAATGACAGGAGCTCCTATAATTCACCCCTCCACTTT
>-|-|TRBV5-5|TRBJ2-3
CASSFVTDTQYF
TGTGCCAGCAGCTTCGTCACAGATACGCAGTATTTT
>-|once|TRBV2|TRBJ2-5
CASRGPETQYF
TGTGCCAGCAGGGGGCCAGAGACCCAGTACTTC
>TRBD1|-|TRBV9|TRBJ2-1
CASSATGTVYNEQFF
TGTGCCAGCAGCGCAACCGGGACAGTCTACAATGAGCAGTTCTTC
>TRBD2|-|TRBV7-9|TRBJ2-1
CALLAGAYNEQFF
TGTGCCCTTCTGGCGGGAGCTTACAATGAGCAGTTCTTC
>-|-|TRBV27|TRBJ2-1
CASTSLIERSSYNEQFF
TGTGCCAGCACCTCCCTAATAGAGAGGAGCTCCTACAATGAGCAGTTCTTC
>-|-|TRBV27|TRBJ1-2
CASSKNFGVWGYGYTF
TGTGCCAGCAGTAAAAACTTCGGGGTCTGGGGCTATGGCTACACCTTC
>TRBD2|-|TRBV27|TRBJ2-1
CASRPMWTSGSRHEQFF
TGTGCCAGCAGACCGATGTGGACTAGCGGGAGTCGGCATGAGCAGTTCTTC
>-|-|TRBV7-9|TRBJ1-1
CSSSPQATEAFF
TGTTCCAGCAGCCCCCAGGCCACTGAAGCTTTCTTT
>-|-|TRBV19|TRBJ1-5
CASSIYGRSNQPQHF
TGTGCCAGTAGTATATATGGCCGTAGCAATCAGCCCCAGCATTTT
>TRBD1|-|TRBV27|TRBJ1-1
CASSPRTGGTTEAFF
TGTGCCAGCAGTCCCAGGACAGGGGGGACCACTGAAGCTTTCTTT
>-|-|TRBV7-9|TRBJ2-7
CASSQLYSGVRSYEQYF
TGTGCCAGCAGCCAACTATATAGCGGAGTGAGGTCCTACGAGCAGTACTTC
>-|-|TRBV28|TRBJ1-2
CASSWGGTETRSF
TGTGCCAGCAGTTGGGGAGGGACCGAAACAAGGAGTTTC
>-|-|TRBV4-1|TRBJ1-2
CASSRYSSGAEGGYTF
TGCGCCAGCAGCCGATACAGCTCAGGGGCAGAGGGTGGCTACACCTTC
>-|-|TRBV7-2|TRBJ2-7
CASSEQGYEQYF
TGTGCCAGCAGCGAACAGGGCTACGAGCAGTACTTC
>TRBD2|-|TRBV5-1|TRBJ2-1
CASRLLAGVNNEQFF
TGCGCCAGCAGATTACTAGCGGGAGTTAACAATGAGCAGTTCTTC
>TRBD1|-|TRBV9|TRBJ2-7
CASSVGIGGPYEQYF
TGTGCCAGCAGCGTAGGCATAGGGGGCCCTTACGAGCAGTACTTC
>TRBD2|once|TRBV13|TRBJ2-3
CASSPRLAGGAADTQYF
TGTGCCAGCAGCCCCCGTTTAGCGGGGGGGGCGGCAGATACGCAGTATTTT
>TRBD2|-|TRBV5-1|TRBJ2-1
CASSLLSGSSYNEQFF
TGCGCCAGCAGCCTGCTTAGCGGGAGTTCGTACAATGAGCAGTTCTTC
>TRBD1|-|TRBV10-2|TRBJ1-2
CASRAGGLNYGYTF
TGCGCCAGCAGGGCAGGGGGCCTTAACTATGGCTACACCTTC
>TRBD1|-|TRBV6-5|TRBJ2-7
CASKPSGTGGDEQYF
TGTGCCAGCAAACCCTCCGGGACAGGGGGCGACGAGCAGTACTTC
>TRBD1|few|TRBV18|TRBJ2-7
CASSPGTVRSYEQYF
TGTGCCAGCTCTCCAGGGACAGTCCGTTCCTACGAGCAGTACTTC
>-|-|TRBV18|TRBJ1-5
CASSPASSNQPQHF
TGTGCCAGCTCACCGGCATCAAGCAATCAGCCCCAGCATTTT
>-|once|TRBV6-5|TRBJ2-7
CASRKRVSYEQYF
TGTGCCAGCAGGAAGCGGGTTTCCTACGAGCAGTACTTC
>TRBD1|-|TRBV6-5|TRBJ1-5
CASSPDRGNQPQHF
TGTGCCAGCAGCCCTGACAGGGGGAATCAGCCCCAGCATTTT
>-|-|TRBV11-2|TRBJ1-1
CASSQQLNTEAFF
TGTGCCAGCAGCCAACAGCTGAACACTGAAGCTTTCTTT
>TRBD1|-|TRBV5-1|TRBJ2-1
CASAAIGGGDEQFF
TGCGCCAGCGCGGCGATAGGGGGCGGCGATGAGCAGTTCTTC
>TRBD2|few|TRBV7-8|TRBJ2-1
CASSSIAGLAVEQFF
TGTGCCAGCAGCTCTATTGCGGGACTAGCGGTTGAGCAGTTCTTC
>TRBD2|-|TRBV5-1|TRBJ2-3
CASSSGLAGSDTQYF
TGCGCCAGCAGCTCAGGACTAGCGGGATCAGATACGCAGTATTTT
>-|-|TRBV2|TRBJ1-3
CASSEAGGSGNTIYF
TGTGCCAGCAGTGAAGCAGGGGGCTCTGGAAACACCATATATTTT
>TRBD1|-|TRBV13|TRBJ1-4
CASRSRQGLMFF
TGTGCCAGCAGATCCCGACAGGGGTTGATGTTTTTT
>TRBD1|few|TRBV5-6|TRBJ2-1
CASSSRDSGYNEQFF
TGTGCCAGCAGCTCCCGGGACAGTGGTTACAATGAGCAGTTCTTC
>TRBD1|-|TRBV5-1|TRBJ1-2
CASRVDPTGSNYGYTF
TGCGCCAGCCGGGTTGACCCGACAGGGTCTAACTATGGCTACACCTTC
>-|-|TRBV29-1|TRBJ2-7
CSVTGGTYEQYF
TGCAGCGTTACCGGGGGAACCTACGAGCAGTACTTC
>-|-|TRBV6-1|TRBJ1-1
CASKEQEGRWSF
TGTGCCAGCAAGGAACAGGAGGGAAGGTGGAGCTTT
>-|-|TRBV28|TRBJ1-1
CASSLAQTDEAFF
TGTGCCAGCAGTTTAGCTCAGACAGACGAAGCTTTCTTT
>-|-|TRBV19|TRBJ1-1
CASSYLGNTEAFF
TGTGCCAGTAGTTATTTGGGCAACACTGAAGCTTTCTTT
>-|-|TRBV10-2|TRBJ1-1
CASSGLLTEAFF
TGCGCCAGCTCAGGGCTTCTCACTGAAGCTTTCTTT